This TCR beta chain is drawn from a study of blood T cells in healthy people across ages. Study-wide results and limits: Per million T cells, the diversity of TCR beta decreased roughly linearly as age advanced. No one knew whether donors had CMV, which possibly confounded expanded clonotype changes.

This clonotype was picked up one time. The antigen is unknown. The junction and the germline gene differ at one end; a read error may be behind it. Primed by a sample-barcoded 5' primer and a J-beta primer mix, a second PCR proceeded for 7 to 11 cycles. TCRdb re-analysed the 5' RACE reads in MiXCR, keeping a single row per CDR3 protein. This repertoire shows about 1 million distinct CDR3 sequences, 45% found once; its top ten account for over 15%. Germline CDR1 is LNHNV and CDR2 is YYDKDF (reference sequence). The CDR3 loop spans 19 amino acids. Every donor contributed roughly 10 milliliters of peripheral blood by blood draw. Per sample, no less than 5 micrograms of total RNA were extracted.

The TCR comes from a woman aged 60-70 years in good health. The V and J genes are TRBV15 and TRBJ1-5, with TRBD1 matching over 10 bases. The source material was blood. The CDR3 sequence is CATSRPGQGPFYSNQPRHF. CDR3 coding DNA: TGTGCCACCAGCAGACCGGGACAGGGGCCCTTTTATAGCAATCAGCCCCGGCATTTT.